This is a list of T cell receptor beta chains from one sample in a study of spatial heterogeneity in lung cancer. TCRdb reanalysed the 5' RACE reads using MiXCR and keeps one entry per CDR3 protein. The repertoire consists of tens of thousands of distinct CDR3 sequences, with 5.5% to 7% occurring once and the leading ten covering about 13%. The sequenced sample was PBMCs, obtained at surgery. The receptors come from a male donor with early-stage non-small cell lung cancer. The CDR3 runs from the conserved cysteine through the conserved F or W. D genes are given only for firm matches. Only some rows state a clone size, as once, few, many or a class for expanded clones.

TRBV6-6	NA	TRBJ1-2	many	CASSSGGYGYTF	TGTGCCAGCAGCTCTGGGGGCTATGGCTACACCTTC
TRBV5-1	NA	TRBJ1-4	many	CASSQDRNEKLFF	TGCGCCAGCAGCCAGGACCGTAATGAAAAACTGTTTTTT
TRBV10-3	NA	TRBJ2-2	many	CAISEPRKSGELFF	TGTGCCATCAGTGAGCCGAGGAAGAGCGGGGAGCTGTTTTTT
TRBV27	NA	TRBJ1-2	NA	CASSLTGSYGYTF	TGTGCCAGCAGTTTAACTGGGTCCTATGGCTACACCTTC
TRBV24-1	TRBD1	TRBJ2-7	few	CATSDSGTGGRHEQYF	TGTGCCACCAGTGATTCTGGGACAGGGGGTCGACACGAGCAGTACTTC
TRBV5-6	TRBD1	TRBJ1-5	many	CASSLGQGGWQPQHF	TGTGCCAGCAGCTTGGGACAGGGGGGATGGCAGCCCCAGCATTTT
TRBV3-1	NA	TRBJ1-6	NA	CASSRSDTRNSPLHF	TGTGCCAGCAGCCGGTCGGATACTAGGAATTCACCCCTCCACTTT
TRBV28	NA	TRBJ2-7	many	CASSLPGSAEQYF	TGTGCCAGCAGTTTACCGGGTTCGGCCGAGCAGTACTTC
TRBV6-5	NA	TRBJ2-2	many	CASSRLTGELFF	TGTGCCAGCAGCCGACTCACCGGGGAGCTGTTTTTT
TRBV11-2	NA	TRBJ1-2	NA	CASSSAFQGRKYGYTF	TGTGCCAGCAGCTCCGCCTTCCAGGGGAGAAAGTATGGCTACACCTTC
TRBV27	NA	TRBJ1-5	many	CASSLKGNQPQHF	TGTGCCAGCAGTTTAAAGGGGAATCAGCCCCAGCATTTT
TRBV24-1	TRBD1	TRBJ2-1	many	CATSRRGLGPNEQFF	TGTGCCACCAGTAGAAGGGGGCTTGGGCCCAATGAGCAGTTCTTC
TRBV5-1	NA	TRBJ1-1	many	CASTRDKNTEAFF	TGCGCCAGCACCCGGGACAAGAACACTGAAGCTTTCTTT
TRBV3-1	TRBD1	TRBJ1-2	NA	CASSPLMGQADYGYTF	TGTGCCAGCAGCCCCTTGATGGGACAGGCCGACTATGGCTACACCTTC
TRBV7-9	TRBD2	TRBJ2-7	many	CASSPRAGGDEQYF	TGTGCCAGCAGCCCGCGAGCGGGAGGGGACGAGCAGTACTTC
TRBV6-6	TRBD1	TRBJ2-2	NA	CASSRQGRLFF	TGTGCCAGCAGTCGACAGGGAAGGCTGTTTTTT
TRBV28	NA	TRBJ1-5	medium-sized	CASSHITGNQPQHF	TGTGCCAGCAGTCACATAACAGGGAACCAGCCCCAGCATTTT
TRBV5-4	NA	TRBJ2-5	NA	CASSTQVVRETQYF	TGTGCCAGCAGTACGCAGGTAGTGCGGGAGACCCAGTACTTC
TRBV12-3/TRBV12-4	NA	TRBJ2-1	NA	CASSLRGGPWGEQFF	TGTGCCAGCAGTTTACGAGGGGGACCATGGGGAGAGCAGTTCTTC
TRBV15	NA	TRBJ2-1	NA	CATTRPLAPNYNEQFF	TGTGCCACCACCAGACCCCTAGCGCCGAACTACAATGAGCAGTTCTTC
TRBV2	TRBD2	TRBJ2-1	many	CASTPTSGSYNEQFF	TGTGCCAGCACACCGACTAGCGGGAGCTACAATGAGCAGTTCTTC
TRBV6-6	TRBD1	TRBJ1-4	NA	CASSYSHGQGAAKLFF	TGTGCCAGCAGTTACTCCCATGGACAGGGGGCGGCAAAACTGTTTTTT
TRBV20-1	NA	TRBJ2-3	large	CSARDFGRAGKMTSTDTQYF	TGCAGTGCTAGAGATTTTGGTCGGGCGGGGAAAATGACTTCCACAGATACGCAGTATTTT
TRBV12-3/TRBV12-4	NA	TRBJ2-2	few	CASSSSDGELFF	TGTGCCAGCAGTTCCTCGGACGGGGAGCTGTTTTTT
TRBV7-2	NA	TRBJ2-2	NA	CASSLVSGPNTGELFF	TGTGCCAGCAGCTTGGTCTCTGGCCCCAACACCGGGGAGCTGTTTTTT
TRBV10-3	TRBD2	TRBJ2-3	many	CAISGERGVPRSTDTQYF	TGTGCCATCAGTGGCGAGCGGGGGGTTCCACGGAGCACAGATACGCAGTATTTT
TRBV27	NA	TRBJ1-5	many	CASSLKVGGNQPQHF	TGTGCCAGCAGTTTAAAGGTCGGGGGCAATCAGCCCCAGCATTTT
TRBV6-2/TRBV6-3	NA	TRBJ2-7	many	CASSYPSDSYEQYF	TGTGCCAGCAGTTACCCCAGCGACTCCTACGAGCAGTACTTC
TRBV7-2	TRBD2	TRBJ2-5	many	CASSSRGAPGSGGALMVETQYF	TGTGCCAGCAGCTCCCGGGGGGCCCCAGGTAGCGGGGGGGCCCTGATGGTAGAGACCCAGTACTTC
TRBV11-2	NA	TRBJ2-3	NA	CASSFYPGWTSTDTQYF	TGTGCCAGCAGCTTCTACCCGGGCTGGACTAGCACAGATACGCAGTATTTT
TRBV6-6	NA	TRBJ1-5	NA	CASSLRDSNQPQHF	TGTGCCAGCAGTCTCCGGGACAGCAATCAGCCCCAGCATTTT
TRBV15	NA	TRBJ2-6	many	CATSGPGTGANVLTF	TGTGCCACCAGCGGCCCCGGGACCGGGGCCAACGTCCTGACTTTC
TRBV18	TRBD2	TRBJ2-1	many	CASSPDAGGPYNEQFF	TGTGCCAGCTCACCCGACGCGGGGGGGCCTTACAATGAGCAGTTCTTC
TRBV12-3/TRBV12-4	NA	TRBJ2-5	NA	CASSPEGEIQETQYF	TGTGCCAGCAGTCCCGAAGGGGAAATCCAAGAGACCCAGTACTTC
TRBV19	NA	TRBJ1-5	many	CASTVDAASNQPQHF	TGTGCCAGTACCGTGGACGCAGCTAGCAATCAGCCCCAGCATTTT
TRBV10-3	NA	TRBJ1-1	many	CAISESKGLGTEAFF	TGTGCCATCAGTGAGTCTAAGGGGTTGGGCACTGAAGCTTTCTTT
TRBV9	NA	TRBJ2-3	many	CASGPGGPGDTQYF	TGTGCCAGCGGGCCAGGTGGGCCCGGAGATACGCAGTATTTT
TRBV7-3	NA	TRBJ2-4	NA	CASSWTEGSIQYF	TGTGCCAGCAGCTGGACGGAGGGGAGCATTCAGTACTTC
TRBV5-1	TRBD1	TRBJ2-7	NA	CASRWGQGPYEQYF	TGCGCCAGCAGGTGGGGACAGGGTCCCTACGAGCAGTACTTC
TRBV7-3	NA	TRBJ2-3	many	CASSLATTYTDTQYF	TGTGCCAGCAGCTTAGCTACCACATACACAGATACGCAGTATTTT
TRBV20-1	NA	TRBJ1-2	many	CSAREAGGNGYTF	TGCAGTGCTAGAGAGGCGGGAGGAAATGGCTACACCTTC
TRBV5-1	NA	TRBJ1-1	NA	CASSSKPNTEAFF	TGCGCCAGCAGCTCGAAACCGAACACTGAAGCTTTCTTT
TRBV20-1	TRBD1	TRBJ2-3	many	CSYQGTGGADTQYF	TGCAGTTATCAAGGGACAGGGGGCGCAGATACGCAGTATTTT
TRBV12-3/TRBV12-4	NA	TRBJ1-1	many	CASSSMDTEAFF	TGTGCCAGCAGTTCAATGGACACTGAAGCTTTCTTT
TRBV28	NA	TRBJ2-3	NA	CASSSGTGLPDTQYF	TGTGCCAGCAGCTCCGGGACCGGTTTACCAGATACGCAGTATTTT
TRBV3-1	TRBD2	TRBJ2-1	many	CASSRQGSGRRNEQFF	TGTGCCAGCAGCCGTCAGGGTAGCGGGAGGCGGAATGAGCAGTTCTTC
TRBV28	NA	TRBJ1-1	many	CASSSHSGDTEAFF	TGTGCCAGCAGTTCCCATTCCGGGGACACTGAAGCTTTCTTT